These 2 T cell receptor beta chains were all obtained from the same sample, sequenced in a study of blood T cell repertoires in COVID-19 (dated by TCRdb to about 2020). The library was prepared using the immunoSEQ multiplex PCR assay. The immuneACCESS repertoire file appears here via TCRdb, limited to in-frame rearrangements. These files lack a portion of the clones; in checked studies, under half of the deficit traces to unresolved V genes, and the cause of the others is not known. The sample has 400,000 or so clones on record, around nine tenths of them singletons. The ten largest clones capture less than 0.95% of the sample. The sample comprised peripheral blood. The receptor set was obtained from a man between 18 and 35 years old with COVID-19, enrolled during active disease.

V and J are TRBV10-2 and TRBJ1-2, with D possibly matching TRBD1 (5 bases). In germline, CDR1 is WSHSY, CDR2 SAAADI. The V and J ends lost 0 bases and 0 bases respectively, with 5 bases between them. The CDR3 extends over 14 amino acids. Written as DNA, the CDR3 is TGCGCCAGCAGTGAGTCGACAGCTAACTATGGCTACACCTTC. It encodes CASSESTANYGYTF.

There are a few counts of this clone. This CDR3 is CASSPFNSDGYTF. For the CDR3, the DNA is TGTGCCAGCAGCCCTTTTAACTCCGATGGCTACACCTTC. This sequence joins TRBV7-9 and TRBJ1-2, with D unresolved. Looked up from germline, CDR1 is SEHNR and CDR2 is FQNEAQ (reference sequence). CDR3 length: 13 amino acids. With 5 bases removed from V and 6 bases from J, the gap between germline ends came to 13 bases.